Sequencing of this T cell receptor beta chain was carried out in a study of shared T cell receptors in the human thymus. The assay was immunoSEQ multiplex PCR, and TCRdb's table has in-frame clones only and misses some. The sample holds hundreds of thousands of clones, over 75% seen once. This CDR3 has 16 amino acids. Per germline, CDR1 LGHNT and CDR2 FRNRAP. Trimming shortened V by 2 bases and J by 6 bases, and 17 bases separated the two germline ends. The same data also contributed to another study, on human thymus T cells.

This sequence was found in a boy less than two years old with a congenital heart defect. This chain links TRBV12-5 with TRBJ1-5; D unresolved. The sample comprised thymocytes. CDR3 in amino acids: CASGLQRTVNSQPQHF. In DNA form, the CDR3 reads TGTGCTAGTGGTTTGCAGCGAACCGTAAATTCTCAGCCCCAGCATTTT. Together with reference TRBV12-5 and TRBJ1-5, the CDR3 gives the full variable domain: DARVTQTPRHKVTEMGQEVTMRCQPILGHNTVFWYRQTMMQGLELLAYFRNRAPLDDSGMPKDRFSAEMPDATLATLKIQPSEPRDSAVYFCASGLQRTVNSQPQHFGDGTRLSIL.